This TCR beta chain was documented in a study of blood T cells in healthy people across ages. Findings and limits, study-wide: The recorded TCR beta diversity per million T cells decreased in a roughly linear manner with age.

A sample-barcoded 5' primer and a J-beta primer mix were used in a second PCR of roughly 7 to 11 cycles. Each of the samples gave a minimum of 2.5 million paired-end reads that contained CDR3. A single record per CDR3 protein comes from TCRdb applying MiXCR to the 5' RACE reads. The data show over 600,000 distinct CDR3 sequences, with 35% to 50% seen just once and about a sixth held by the top ten. At least 7 million PBMCs were isolated per sample. In its sample, this clonotype was seen a few times. Its target is unknown. CDR1 and CDR2 from the germline V gene are SGHAT and FQNNGV. V was pared by 6 bases and J by 5 bases, with 4 bases of the junction left unmatched. This CDR3 is built from 14 residues.

The sample comprised blood. The J gene is TRBJ1-4, the V gene TRBV11-2; TRBD1 agrees at 9 bases. The clonotype was recovered from a man older than 75 in good health. CDR3 amino acids: CASRTGTGNEKLFF. The CDR3 nucleotides read TGTGCCAGCAGGACCGGGACAGGGAATGAAAAACTGTTTTTT.